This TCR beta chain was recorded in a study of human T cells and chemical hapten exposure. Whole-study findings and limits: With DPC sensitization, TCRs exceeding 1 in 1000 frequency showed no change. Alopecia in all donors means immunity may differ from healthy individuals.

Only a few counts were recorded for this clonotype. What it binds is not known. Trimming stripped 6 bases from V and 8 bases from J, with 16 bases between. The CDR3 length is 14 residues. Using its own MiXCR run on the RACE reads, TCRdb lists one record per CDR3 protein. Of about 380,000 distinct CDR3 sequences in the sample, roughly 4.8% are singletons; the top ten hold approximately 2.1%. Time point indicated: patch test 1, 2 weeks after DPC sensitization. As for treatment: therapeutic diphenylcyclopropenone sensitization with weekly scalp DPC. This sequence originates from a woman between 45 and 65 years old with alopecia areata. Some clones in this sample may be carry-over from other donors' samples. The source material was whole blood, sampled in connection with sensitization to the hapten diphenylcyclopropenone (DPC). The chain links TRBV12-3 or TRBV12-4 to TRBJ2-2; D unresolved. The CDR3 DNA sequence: TGTGCCAGCAGCCCCGGGCCAGGACCGGGGGAGCTGTTTTTT. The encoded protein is CASSPGPGPGELFF.